The 24 T cell receptor beta chains in this list originate from one sample, sequenced in a study of cytomegalovirus exposure and HLA in healthy donors (dated by TCRdb to the late 2010s). Preparation of the library involved the immunoSEQ multiplex PCR assay. A mixture of 60 forward primers for TCR Vbeta segments and 13 reverse primers for TCR Jbeta segments was used in the multiplex PCR. TCRdb stores this immuneACCESS table with in-frame sequences only. Part of the clones is absent; in the studies checked, under half of the shortfall reflects unresolved V genes, and no reason is known for the rest. The table for this sample lists around 68,000 clones; around 80% of them were counted only once. Jointly, the top ten make up nearly 7.5% of the sample. Sequenced: PBMCs. The receptors were sampled from a woman aged 25 to 45 in good health and CMV-seropositive.

The rearrangement joins TRBV30 to TRBJ1-4, with D possibly TRBD1 on 5 matching bases. V was clipped by 2 bases and J by 2 bases, with 12 bases between them. The V gene's germline CDR1 is GTSNPN and CDR2 SVGIG (reference sequence). The CDR3 length is 15 residues. The CDR3 bases are TGTGCCTGGAGTACCGGACACCAGACTAATGAAAAACTGTTTTTT. Amino acids: CAWSTGHQTNEKLFF.

This sequence joins TRBV6-1 and TRBJ2-2, with TRBD1 matching over 7 bases. The CDR3 covers 15 residues. Germline CDR1 is MNHNS and CDR2 is SASEGT. Trimming at V came to 4 bases and at J to 3 bases, leaving 5 bases not matched to a gene. In DNA, the CDR3 is TGTGCCAGCAGTGGGGGACAGTGGGACACCGGGGAGCTGTTTTTT. It is translated as CASSGGQWDTGELFF.

The CDR3 nucleotides read TGTGCCAGTAGGGTCAGGGCTAGCAATCAGCCCCAGCATTTT. Its protein product is CASRVRASNQPQHF. The chain joins TRBV19 to TRBJ1-5, with D possibly being TRBD1 (5 bases). Germline V lookup: CDR1 LNHDA, CDR2 SQIVND (reference sequence). The V end lost 6 bases, the J end lost 0 bases, and 9 bases lay between the germline ends. This CDR3 is built from 14 residues.

There are a few counts of this clone. The chain employs TRBV7-3 and TRBJ2-3, with 7 bases lining up with TRBD2. In germline, CDR1 is SGHTA, CDR2 FQGTGA. The CDR3 loop spans 13 amino acids. V lost 5 bases, J lost 4 bases, and 3 bases stayed unmatched. CDR3 sequence: CASSQRDADTQYF. The CDR3 bases are TGTGCCAGCAGCCAGCGGGACGCAGATACGCAGTATTTT.

The chain uses TRBV29-1 and TRBJ1-5; no clear D. Trimming took 4 bases from V and 7 from J, leaving 11 bases between them. CDR3 size: 12 residues. The germline CDR1 and CDR2 sequences are SQVTM and ANQGSEA. CDR3 nucleotide sequence: TGCAGCGTTGGCGGCAGTAACCAGCCCCAGCATTTT. Translation gives CSVGGSNQPQHF.

The chain carries TRBV5-1 and TRBJ1-1, with D uncertain. Germline CDR1 is SGHRS and CDR2 is YFSETQ. V lost 0 bases and J 2 bases, leaving 11 bases between the germline ends. There are 15 residues in the CDR3. CDR3 amino acids: CASSLEQTLNTEAFF. For the CDR3, the DNA is TGCGCCAGCAGCTTGGAACAGACACTTAACACTGAAGCTTTCTTT. Variable domain in full (rest from reference TRBV5-1 and TRBJ1-1): KAGVTQTPRYLIKTRGQQVTLSCSPISGHRSVSWYQQTPGQGLQFLFEYFSETQRNKGNFPGRFSGRQFSNSRSEMNVSTLELGDSALYLCASSLEQTLNTEAFFGQGTRLTVV.

The J gene is TRBJ1-1, the V gene TRBV20-1, with TRBD1 matching over 7 bases. CDR3 length equals 11 residues. Germline V gene lookup returns CDR1 DFQATT and CDR2 SNEGSKA (reference sequence). The CDR3 region has the DNA TGCAGCGTTACAGGGGACCCTGAAGCTTTCTTT. Protein sequence: CSVTGDPEAFF.

This clone is medium-sized within its sample. The rearrangement uses TRBV7-9 and TRBJ2-2; D unresolved. The CDR3 is made up of 13 amino acids. Trimming shortened V by 1 base and J by 7 bases, and 7 bases separated the two germline ends. Looked up from germline, CDR1 is SEHNR and CDR2 is FQNEAQ (reference sequence). CDR3 protein: CASSLEVGGELFF. The CDR3 region has the DNA TGTGCCAGCAGCTTAGAAGTCGGCGGGGAGCTGTTTTTT.

This clone was observed a few times. The V gene is TRBV4-3, the J gene TRBJ1-3; D is uncertain. Germline V gives CDR1 LGHNA, CDR2 YSLEER. The V and J ends lost 1 base and 0 bases respectively, with 10 bases between them. The CDR3 runs to 16 residues. The CDR3 sequence: CASSQGEKSSGNTIYF. CDR3 coding DNA: TGCGCCAGCAGCCAAGGAGAGAAGTCCTCTGGAAACACCATATATTTT.

The chain carries TRBV7-9 and TRBJ2-3; no clear D gene. Germline V gene data show CDR1 as SEHNR and CDR2 as FQNEAQ (reference sequence). V lost 1 base to trimming and J lost 0 bases, with 17 bases between them. The CDR3 length is 18 residues. The CDR3 bases are TGTGCCAGCAGCTTAGGAGCCCAAAACAGAACTAGCACAGATACGCAGTATTTT. Its translation is CASSLGAQNRTSTDTQYF.

The genes are TRBV9 and TRBJ2-2, with TRBD2 matching over 8 bases. The CDR3 covers 18 residues. The trim removed 0 bases at V and 6 bases at J, leaving 13 bases unmatched. CDR1 and CDR2 (germline): SGDLS, YYNGEE. Here the CDR3 reads CASSVGPGGPHIAGELFF. CDR3 sequence (DNA): TGTGCCAGCAGCGTAGGGCCGGGAGGGCCTCACATTGCCGGGGAGCTGTTTTTT.

Comment on this clone: An end of the junction does not agree with germline; a read error may underlie this. The chain couples TRBV7-7 to TRBJ1-2; D is uncertain. This CDR3 region has 14 residues. In germline, CDR1 is SSHAT, CDR2 FNYEAQ (reference sequence). The CDR3 loop is CASSTPWRGYGYTF. The CDR3 region has the DNA TGTGCTAGCAGTACACCTTGGCGCGGCTATGGCTACACCTTC.

The chain combines TRBV4-2 with TRBJ2-4, with 9 bases lining up with TRBD1. Trimming removed 6 bases from V and 5 bases from J; junction bases left unmatched: 5. The CDR3 loop spans 14 amino acids. Per the germline V gene, CDR1 is LGHNA and CDR2 is YNFKEQ. The CDR3 protein is CASSLRDRENIQYF. CDR3 in DNA: TGTGCCAGCAGTCTCCGGGACAGGGAAAACATTCAGTACTTC.

This clone was seen a handful of times. This chain uses TRBV4-3 with TRBJ2-1; D might be TRBD2 (6 bases). The CDR3 loop spans 16 amino acids. Germline-derived CDR1 and CDR2 are LGHNA and YSLEER. V lost 0 bases, J lost 2 bases, and 11 bases lay in between. The CDR3 sequence is CASSQDAGTPYNEQFF. Here the CDR3 DNA reads TGCGCCAGCAGCCAAGATGCGGGGACCCCCTACAATGAGCAGTTCTTC.

The chain carries TRBV18 and TRBJ2-5, with D perhaps matching TRBD2 (6 bases). This CDR3 comprises 13 residues. Between the trimmed V and J ends, which lost 3 bases and 5 bases, there was a span of 10 bases. Germline CDR1 KGHSH, CDR2 LQKENI. The CDR3 DNA sequence: TGTGCCAGCTCACCTCGGGGGTTTGAGACCCAGTACTTC. Encoded protein: CASSPRGFETQYF. Full variable domain (missing parts from reference TRBV18 and TRBJ2-5): NAGVMQNPRHLVRRRGQEARLRCSPMKGHSHVYWYRQLPEEGLKFMVYLQKENIIDESGMPKERFSAEFPKEGPSILRIQQVVRGDSAAYFCASSPRGFETQYFGPGTRLLVL.

The V gene is TRBV19, the J gene TRBJ1-1, with D maybe TRBD1 (5 bases). CDR1 is LNHDA, CDR2 SQIVND, per germline (reference sequence). The CDR3 has 13 residues. Trimming cost V 7 bases and J 1 base, with 10 bases left between them. This CDR3 is CASNTGPNTEAFF. CDR3 coding DNA: TGTGCCAGTAATACAGGACCGAACACTGAAGCTTTCTTT. Full variable domain (outside the CDR3, taken from reference TRBV19 and TRBJ1-1): DGGITQSPKYLFRKEGQNVTLSCEQNLNHDAMYWYRQDPGQGLRLIYYSQIVNDFQKGDIAEGYSVSREKKESFPLTVTSAQKNPTAFYLCASNTGPNTEAFFGQGTRLTVV.

This clone was found many times. Written as DNA, the CDR3 is TGTGCCAGCAGTTCCACTAGCGGGAGGGCCCCTAATGAGCAGTTCTTC. Its protein is CASSSTSGRAPNEQFF. The chain has TRBV27 and TRBJ2-1, with 13 bases that match TRBD2. Germline CDR1 and CDR2: MNHEY and SMNVEV (reference sequence). V gave up 4 bases and J gave up 7 bases; unmatched junction bases: 7. The CDR3 contains 16 residues.

This chain joins TRBV4-2 and TRBJ2-3, with 8 bases fitting TRBD2. Germline V gene lookup returns CDR1 LGHNA and CDR2 YNFKEQ. The V segment lost 0 bases and the J segment 1 base; nucleotides outside the gene matches: 9. This CDR3 is 18 amino acids long. The CDR3 bases are TGTGCCAGCAGCCAAGATGTACTAGCGGCCGTACGCACAGATACGCAGTATTTT. It specifies CASSQDVLAAVRTDTQYF.

The chain recombines TRBV14 with TRBJ2-7, with D maybe TRBD1 (5 bases). CDR3 size: 14 residues. Trimming stripped 5 bases from V and 0 bases from J, with 11 bases between. Looked up from germline, CDR1 is SGHDN and CDR2 is FVKESK. The CDR3 is CASSTGLYSYEQYF. In DNA form, the CDR3 reads TGTGCCAGCAGCACAGGATTATACTCCTACGAGCAGTACTTC.

The gene calls are TRBV10-3 and TRBJ2-5; TRBD1 aligns across 10 bases. In germline, CDR1 is ENHRY, CDR2 SYGVKD. The CDR3 sequence is 15 residues long. V lost 6 bases to trimming and J lost 1 base; unmatched junction nucleotides: 5. CDR3 nucleotides: TGTGCCATCAGGTTTGGGACAGGGGTCCAAGAGACCCAGTACTTC. Translation gives CAIRFGTGVQETQYF.

The chain carries TRBV29-1 and TRBJ1-1; possibly TRBD1 for D (6 bases). In germline, CDR1 is SQVTM, CDR2 ANQGSEA. The CDR3 covers 14 residues. V lost 2 bases and J lost 3, with 13 bases in between. The CDR3 spells CSVEQWGLDTEAFF. DNA for the CDR3: TGCAGCGTTGAACAATGGGGGCTGGACACTGAAGCTTTCTTT.

The CDR3 DNA is TGTGCCAGCAGACCACAGGGGGTTAATGAAAAACTGTTTTTT. Translation: CASRPQGVNEKLFF. This rearrangement joins TRBV6-5 to TRBJ1-4; TRBD1 matches at 8 bases. There are 14 residues in the CDR3. CDR1 MNHEY and CDR2 SVGAGI come from the germline V gene. V trimming: 6 bases; J trimming: 4 bases; junction bases outside the gene matches: 4.

The chain employs TRBV11-2 and TRBJ2-7; 8 bases align to TRBD1. This CDR3 spans 14 amino acids. Per the germline V gene, CDR1 is SGHAT and CDR2 is FQNNGV. The V segment lost 1 base and the J segment 3 bases; nucleotides outside the gene matches: 2. CDR3 DNA sequence: TGTGCCAGCAGCTTAGGAGACAGGGGCTACGAGCAGTACTTC. Protein: CASSLGDRGYEQYF.

The chain couples TRBV6-5 to TRBJ1-4, with 7 bases identical to TRBD1. Germline V lookup: CDR1 MNHEY, CDR2 SVGAGI. This CDR3 is 16 amino acids long. V lost 2 bases and J lost 8; bases outside the gene matches: 11. The CDR3 is CASSYGTRGDREKLFF. The CDR3 DNA is TGTGCCAGCAGTTACGGGACCAGGGGGGATAGGGAAAAACTGTTTTTT.